This section outlines one TCR beta chain sequence together with its context. Germline V gene data show CDR1 as SGHRS and CDR2 as YFSETQ. V lost 4 bases and J lost 4, with 14 bases in between. The CDR3 consists of 15 residues. The sample belongs to a study of blood T cell repertoires in COVID-19. Cohort allocation depended upon clinical history that participants reported. Generated by immunoSEQ multiplex PCR, the TCRdb table keeps only in-frame clones and is missing some. The sample yields 200,000 or so clones, roughly 90% seen once. Sequencing input: PBMCs or T cells enriched from blood (not recorded which). V is TRBV5-1 and J is TRBJ1-4; a possible D gene is TRBD1 (5 bases). The sequence came from a woman aged 40 to 50 with acute COVID-19. As DNA, the CDR3 is TGCGCCAGCAGCCCTATCACAGGAGATAATGAAAAACTGTTTTTT. Translating gives CASSPITGDNEKLFF.